This passage covers 25 T cell receptor beta chains from one sample sequenced in a study of tumor and adjacent non-tumor tissue in lung cancer. Three rounds of nested PCR, following a modified ARM-PCR protocol, produced the TCRbeta library. TCRdb itself ran the multiplex PCR reads through MiXCR, one entry per CDR3 protein. The table includes approximately 120,000 distinct CDR3 sequences, 62% detected once. The template was RNA from unsorted bulk tissue. The normal lung tissue was taken more than 3 cm from the tumor edge. The sequenced material came from distant non-tumor lung tissue. The receptors stem from a man in his 60s with non-small cell lung cancer.

Comments on this clonotype: A single base separates this from a much larger clone, so it may be a read error. The chain recombines TRBV7-9 with TRBJ2-2, with D maybe TRBD1 (5 bases). The ends were cut back, 5 bases at V and 9 bases at J, with 13 bases in the middle. This CDR3 contains 13 residues. Per germline, CDR1 SEHNR and CDR2 FQNEAQ (reference sequence). The DNA of the CDR3 is TGTGCCAGCAGCCCTCGACAGTCCTGGGAGCTGTTTTTT. It codes for CASSPRQSWELFF.

In the case of this clonotype: The junction does not match germline at one end; this may be a read error. DNA for the CDR3: TGTGCTAGCAGAGGGACCCCAACGGTGGCAGATATGCAGTATTTT. Amino acid sequence: CASRGTPTVADMQYF. The V gene is TRBV6-6, the J gene TRBJ2-3; D tentatively reads TRBD1 or TRBD2 (5 bases each). Germline lookup yields CDR1 MNHNY and CDR2 SVGAGI (reference sequence). The CDR3 contains 15 residues.

This clonotype has at least ten counts. The chain carries TRBV6-5 and TRBJ2-1; a possible D gene is TRBD1 (6 bases). Germline V gives CDR1 MNHEY, CDR2 SVGAGI. The CDR3 spans 15 residues. V lost 8 bases, J lost 0 bases, and 14 bases lay in between. The CDR3 bases are TGTGCCAGCGCAGGGGCCAGAGCCTCCTACAATGAGCAGTTCTTC. Encoded protein: CASAGARASYNEQFF.

The chain is built from TRBV4-1 and TRBJ2-5, with TRBD2 matching over 7 bases. CDR3 size: 14 residues. Looked up from germline, CDR1 is MGHRA and CDR2 is YSYEKL. Germline trimming cut 4 bases from V and 2 bases from J; bases unmatched to any gene: 4. The CDR3 DNA reads as TGCGCCAGCAGCCGACAGCGGGGACAAGAGACCCAGTACTTC. Residues: CASSRQRGQETQYF.

This clonotype was picked up one time. Since a much larger clone is just one base distant, this may be a read error. The chain has TRBV5-1 and TRBJ2-1; no reliable D call. The germline V gene has CDR1 SGHRS and CDR2 YFSETQ. The CDR3 totals 14 residues. The germline V and J ends were trimmed by 0 bases and 5 bases, with 9 bases remaining between them. CDR3 loop: CASSLAEANNEQFF. The CDR3 nucleotides are TGCGCCAGCAGCTTGGCCGAGGCGAACAATGAGCAGTTCTTC. The full variable domain, with the rest looked up from reference TRBV5-1 and TRBJ2-1, is KAGVTQTPRYLIKTRGQQVTLSCSPISGHRSVSWYQQTPGQGLQFLFEYFSETQRNKGNFPGRFSGRQFSNSRSEMNVSTLELGDSALYLCASSLAEANNEQFFGPGTRLTVL.

V and J are TRBV4-1 and TRBJ2-2, with D perhaps matching TRBD1 (6 bases). The CDR3 spans 16 residues. Deletions cut 4 bases from V and 13 bases from J, with 25 bases between. Germline V lookup: CDR1 MGHRA, CDR2 YSYEKL. The chain's CDR3 is CASSRRGQMNSEGLFF. Written as DNA, the CDR3 is TGCGCCAGCAGCCGACGAGGACAGATGAATAGCGAAGGGCTGTTTTTT.

The genes are TRBV7-3 and TRBJ1-6; TRBD1 matches at 7 bases. Germline trimming cut 4 bases from V and 9 bases from J; bases unmatched to any gene: 3. CDR1 and CDR2 (germline): SGHTA, FQGTGA. This CDR3 is 13 amino acids long. For the CDR3, the DNA is TGTGCCAGCAGCTCAGACAGGGCTTCACCCCTCCACTTT. Translating it yields CASSSDRASPLHF.

With regard to this clonotype: Since a much larger clone is just one base distant, this may be a read error. This chain joins TRBV5-4 and TRBJ1-2; 7 nucleotides match TRBD1. The CDR3 loop spans 16 amino acids. With V trimmed by 4 bases and J by 1 base, 10 bases remained unmatched. Germline V gene data show CDR1 as SGHNT and CDR2 as YYREEE (reference sequence). The CDR3: CASSPGARDSNYGYTF. The CDR3 DNA is TGTGCCAGCAGCCCAGGTGCCCGGGACAGTAACTATGGCTACACCTTC.

This chain links TRBV5-4 with TRBJ2-3; 11 bases are shared with TRBD1. This CDR3 spans 16 amino acids. The trim removed 2 bases at V and 6 bases at J, leaving 8 bases unmatched. Looked up from germline, CDR1 is SGHNT and CDR2 is YYREEE (reference sequence). This chain's CDR3 is CASSLGQGAGMDTQYF. Written as DNA, the CDR3 is TGTGCCAGCAGCTTAGGACAGGGGGCGGGCATGGATACGCAGTATTTT.

Regarding this clonotype: Likely a read error: the CDR3 ends without its conserved phenylalanine or tryptophan. The chain links TRBV10-3 to TRBJ1-5; D unresolved. The germline CDR1 and CDR2 sequences are ENHRY and SYGVKD. This CDR3 comprises 13 residues. The V gene lost 2 bases and the J gene lost 4 bases, with 6 bases spanning the gap. This chain's CDR3 is CAISEGNNQPQHL. In DNA, the CDR3 is TGTGCCATCAGTGAGGGAAATAATCAGCCCCAGCATCTT.

Points on this clonotype: A much larger clone is a single base away; this may be a read error. The chain uses TRBV5-6 and TRBJ2-1; the D is unclear. The V end was cut by 0 bases, the J end by 6 bases, with 13 bases between. Germline CDR1 reads SGHDT; CDR2 reads YYEEEE. The CDR3 contains 15 residues. CDR3 coding DNA: TGTGCCAGCAGCTTGGACAGACTGCTGGGCAATGAGCAGTTCTTC. Residues: CASSLDRLLGNEQFF.

About this clonotype itself: One junction end does not reproduce the germline sequence, and a read error may be involved. The V call is TRBV29-1, the J call TRBJ2-3; the match to TRBD2 covers 10 bases. Germline V gene sequence: CDR1 SQVTM, CDR2 ANQGSEA. The CDR3 is made up of 17 amino acids. CDR3 nucleotides: TGCAGCGTTGAAGCGAGCGGGAGGGCCGGCTTCGCAGATACGCAATATTTT. Translation gives CSVEASGRAGFADTQYF.

This clonotype appeared a single time. At one of its ends the junction is not consistent with the germline gene, which may arise from a read error. The rearrangement links TRBV29-1 to TRBJ2-7; D might be TRBD1 (5 bases). CDR3 length: 14 residues. CDR1 is SQVTM, CDR2 ANQGSEA, per germline. The CDR3 loop reads CSVEVGLGGDEHYF. In DNA form, the CDR3 reads TGCAGCGTTGAAGTGGGGCTCGGTGGTGACGAGCATTACTTC.

There are a few counts of this clonotype. The chain joins TRBV6-2 or TRBV6-3 to TRBJ1-6, with 9 bases identical to TRBD1. Germline V lookup: CDR1 MNHEY, CDR2 SVGEGT. Trimming took 1 base from V and 16 from J; bases not matched to a gene: 17. There are 17 residues in the CDR3. The CDR3 bases are TGTGCCAGCAGTTACTATGGGACCGACAGGGGGTCCAGAGCTCTCCACTTT. It translates to CASSYYGTDRGSRALHF.

At least ten counts were recorded for this clonotype. The chain has TRBV7-9 and TRBJ2-5, with D possibly being TRBD2 (6 bases). CDR3 length: 14 amino acids. The germline V gene has CDR1 SEHNR and CDR2 FQNEAQ (reference sequence). Trimming cost V 4 bases and J 2 bases, with 11 bases left between them. This CDR3 is CASSSGGYQETQYF. CDR3 nucleotide sequence: TGTGCCAGCAGCTCTGGGGGGTATCAAGAGACCCAGTACTTC.

This clonotype was seen more than once but under ten times. CDR3 DNA sequence: TGCGCCAGCAGCTTGACGGGGGTCATCCAAGAGACCCAGTACTTC. Translated: CASSLTGVIQETQYF. The chain couples TRBV5-1 to TRBJ2-5; D may be TRBD2 (6 bases). V lost 1 base, J lost 1 base, and 11 bases lay in between. Germline CDR1 SGHRS, CDR2 YFSETQ. The CDR3 is 15 residues long. The full variable domain, its missing parts supplied by reference TRBV5-1 and TRBJ2-5, is KAGVTQTPRYLIKTRGQQVTLSCSPISGHRSVSWYQQTPGQGLQFLFEYFSETQRNKGNFPGRFSGRQFSNSRSEMNVSTLELGDSALYLCASSLTGVIQETQYFGPGTRLLVL.

Details on this clonotype: The missing conserved phenylalanine or tryptophan at the end of this CDR3 makes a read error likely. The chain couples TRBV6-5 to TRBJ2-3; perhaps TRBD2 as D (5 bases). The CDR3 has 15 amino acids. With 2 bases removed from V and 4 bases from J, the gap between germline ends came to 13 bases. Germline-derived CDR1 and CDR2 are MNHEY and SVGAGI. The CDR3 reads CASSYGEGRSDTQYC. For the CDR3, the DNA is TGTGCCAGCAGTTACGGAGAGGGTCGTTCAGATACGCAGTATTGT.

To note about this clonotype: One junction end does not reproduce the germline sequence, and a read error may be involved. As DNA, the CDR3 is TGTTCCAGTAGCCCCCATACTAGCGGGGTGGGGGAGACCCAGTACTTC. This codes for CSSSPHTSGVGETQYF. The genes are TRBV11-2 and TRBJ2-5; TRBD2 agrees at 10 bases. The CDR3 totals 16 residues. Looked up from germline, CDR1 is SGHAT and CDR2 is FQNNGV.

As concerns this clonotype: The germline gene is not matched at one end of the junction; a read error may be the cause. The chain carries TRBV11-3 and TRBJ2-1, with D possibly matching TRBD2 (5 bases). There are 13 residues in the CDR3. Germline V gene data show CDR1 as SGHNT and CDR2 as YENEEA. The CDR3 DNA is TGCGCCAGCGGCTTAGGGATCCACGATGAGCAGTTCTTC. Residues: CASGLGIHDEQFF. The full variable domain, with the rest looked up from reference TRBV11-3 and TRBJ2-1, is EAGVVQSPRYKIIEKKQPVAFWCNPISGHNTLYWYLQNLGQGPELLIRYENEEAVDDSQLPKDRFSAERLKGVDSTLKIQPAELGDSAVYLCASGLGIHDEQFFGPGTRLTVL.

The chain links TRBV6-2 or TRBV6-3 to TRBJ2-1; D gene unclear. The germline gives CDR1 MNHEY, CDR2 SVGEGT. CDR3 length: 16 amino acids. With 9 bases removed from V and 5 bases from J, the gap between germline ends came to 23 bases. DNA for the CDR3: TGTGCCAGTAGTAGCCCTACTGTGATTTATGACAATGAGCAGTTCTTC. It encodes CASSSPTVIYDNEQFF.

About this clonotype: A read error is possible here, since a much larger clone lies one base away. The V call is TRBV6-1, the J call TRBJ2-7; D gene ambiguous. The germline gives CDR1 MNHNS, CDR2 SASEGT. The CDR3 contains 15 residues. Trimming took off 7 bases at V and 3 bases at J, with 19 bases between the two ends. CDR3 protein: CASNPVYVSLYEQYF. As DNA, the CDR3 is TGTGCCAGCAATCCCGTGTATGTGAGCCTCTACGAGCAGTACTTC.

To note about this clonotype: The junction shows a germline mismatch at one end, possibly a read error. This chain links TRBV4-2 with TRBJ1-2; D remains unclear. Germline loops: CDR1 LGHNA, CDR2 YNFKEQ. The CDR3 is made up of 15 amino acids. The CDR3 coding sequence is TGTGCCAGCAGCCTACCCCCGATCTCGGACTATGGCTACATCTTC. It yields the protein CASSLPPISDYGYIF.

V is TRBV5-5 and J is TRBJ2-3; 9 nucleotides align to TRBD2. This CDR3 region has 17 residues. With 8 bases clipped from V and 3 bases from J, the junction kept 16 bases outside the gene matches. CDR1 and CDR2 from the germline V gene are SGHKS and YYEKEE (reference sequence). CDR3 nucleotides: TGTGCCAGTAGCCCGAGCTTAGCGGGAGTGGGTACAGATACGCAGTATTTT. It yields the protein CASSPSLAGVGTDTQYF.

The sample holds many counts of this clonotype. This chain joins TRBV20-1 and TRBJ1-6; D unclear. The CDR3 is made up of 12 amino acids. Germline CDR1 reads DFQATT; CDR2 reads SNEGSKA (reference sequence). The germline V and J ends were trimmed by 1 base and 7 bases, with 5 bases remaining between them. CDR3: CSARAGNSPLHF. In DNA form, the CDR3 reads TGCAGTGCTAGAGCAGGAAATTCACCCCTCCACTTT.

Many counts were recorded for this clonotype. CDR3 bases: TGCAGTGCTAGAGATTACCAGGGGGGTGAAAAACTGTTTTTT. Translated: CSARDYQGGEKLFF. The rearrangement links TRBV20-1 to TRBJ1-4, with TRBD1 matching over 7 bases. This CDR3 has 14 amino acids. Germline V lookup: CDR1 DFQATT, CDR2 SNEGSKA (reference sequence). J was trimmed by 7 bases and V by 0 bases; bases with no gene match: 5.